This T cell receptor (beta chain) was identified during a study of cytomegalovirus exposure and HLA in healthy donors. Study-wide background: Caucasian-associated ancestry cluster membership applied to under 85% of nearly 400 genotyped donors.

General study findings and limits: Sequencing likely produced, as an artifact, a cluster of highly shared sequence variants.

The study ran its PCR with 60 Vbeta and 13 Jbeta primers. Sequencing used immunoSEQ multiplex PCR; TCRdb keeps in-frame clones, though not all of them. The data contain some 240,000 clones, about nine tenths of them singletons. A note on this clone: Its target is unknown.

The TCR comes from a girl aged 2-15 years in good health and CMV-seronegative. The sequenced material came from PBMCs.

The CDR3 DNA follows: TGTGCCAGCAGCTGGGTAGCGGGAGGTTTCAATGAGCAGTTCTTC. Protein: CASSWVAGGFNEQFF. The chain has TRBV7-6 and TRBJ2-1, with 10 bases fitting TRBD2. With 4 bases clipped from V and 6 bases from J, the junction kept 6 bases outside the gene matches. Germline V gene lookup returns CDR1 SGHVS and CDR2 FNYEAQ. The CDR3 has 15 residues.